A single sample gave rise to the 16 T cell receptor beta chains below, sequenced in a study of metastatic and nonmetastatic thyroid tumors. Each patient came to thyroid surgery without any prior treatment (of any kind). With MiXCR, TCRdb called clones anew from the PCR reads. The sample yields about 21,000 clones, around 11% seen once. Sequenced: blood. Receptor source: a female donor with papillary thyroid cancer or a benign thyroid nodule (not recorded which). Some clones in this sample may be carry-over from other donors' samples.

The table lists this clone with many counts. V usage is TRBV7-2 and J usage is TRBJ2-1, with 7 bases identical to TRBD1. Germline CDR1 reads SGHTA; CDR2 reads FQGNSA. This CDR3 comprises 14 residues. V was clipped by 4 bases and J by 4 bases; unmatched bases: 4. The CDR3 nucleotides are TGTGCCAGCAGCTCGACAGGGACATACAATGAGCAGTTCTTC. Translated: CASSSTGTYNEQFF.

This clone was observed many times. V usage is TRBV12-3 or TRBV12-4 and J usage is TRBJ1-6; D call uncertain. CDR3 size: 16 residues. Trimming removed 6 bases at V and 12 bases at J, with 24 bases between. The CDR3 bases are TGTGCCAGCAGCCTCTCAGAGGCTTTTCGGCGGTTACCCCTCCACTTT. This gives the protein CASSLSEAFRRLPLHF.

Many counts were recorded for this clone. V is TRBV7-2 and J is TRBJ2-4; 11 nucleotides align to TRBD1. The germline V gene has CDR1 SGHTA and CDR2 FQGNSA. The CDR3 has 15 amino acids. Trimming took 6 bases from V and 8 from J; bases not matched to a gene: 9. The CDR3 spells CASSPSAGQGDIQYF. The CDR3 region has the DNA TGTGCCAGCAGTCCTTCGGCGGGACAGGGGGACATTCAGTACTTC. The variable domain in full, with the rest retrieved from reference TRBV7-2 and TRBJ2-4, is GAGVSQSPSNKVTEKGKDVELRCDPISGHTALYWYRQSLGQGLEFLIYFQGNSAPDKSGLPSDRFSAERTGGSVSTLTIQRTQQEDSAVYLCASSPSAGQGDIQYFGAGTRLSVL.

In its sample, this clone was seen a few times. The chain joins TRBV27 to TRBJ1-6; no firm D call. Germline V gives CDR1 MNHEY, CDR2 SMNVEV (reference sequence). There are 15 residues in the CDR3. With 2 bases removed from V and 7 bases from J, the gap between germline ends came to 12 bases. CDR3 sequence: CASSLMEGWNSPLHF. CDR3 DNA: TGTGCCAGCAGTTTAATGGAGGGATGGAATTCACCCCTCCACTTT.

Many counts were recorded for this clone. The gene calls are TRBV20-1 and TRBJ1-5; D is uncertain. Trimming shortened V by 3 bases and J by 1 base, and 10 bases separated the two germline ends. CDR1 is DFQATT, CDR2 SNEGSKA, per germline (reference sequence). The CDR3 contains 14 residues. As DNA, the CDR3 is TGCAGTGCTAGGGACCAAAGGAGCAATCAGCCCCAGCATTTT. Its translation is CSARDQRSNQPQHF.

This clone is categorized as medium-sized (0.01 to 0.1%). The chain combines TRBV6-5 with TRBJ1-1, with D maybe TRBD1 (5 bases). CDR3 length equals 14 residues. Looked up from germline, CDR1 is MNHEY and CDR2 is SVGAGI. Trimming cost V 0 bases and J 5 bases, with 10 bases left between them. CDR3 DNA: TGTGCCAGCAGTTACTCGGGAGGGGCAACTGAAGCTTTCTTT. Translating gives CASSYSGGATEAFF.

The table lists this clone with a few counts. The CDR3 sequence: CASSDTGYEQYF. CDR3 nucleotides: TGTGCCAGCAGTGACACGGGCTACGAGCAGTACTTC. This sequence joins TRBV28 and TRBJ2-7; D gene ambiguous. V lost 5 bases, J lost 3 bases, and 8 bases lay in between. This CDR3 contains 12 residues. The germline gives CDR1 MDHEN, CDR2 SYDVKM.

Turning to this clone: The junction differs from germline at one of its ends, possibly a read error. The rearrangement links TRBV6-1 to TRBJ2-2, with 8 bases aligning to TRBD2. The CDR3 runs to 15 residues. Looked up from germline, CDR1 is MNHNS and CDR2 is SASEGT. CDR3 DNA sequence: TGTGCCAGCAGTGAAGGAGCGGGAGATACCGGGAAGCTGTTTTTT. Protein product: CASSEGAGDTGKLFF.

This sequence joins TRBV6-2 or TRBV6-3 and TRBJ1-5; a weak D match, TRBD1 (6 bases). Germline CDR1 MNHEY, CDR2 SVGEGT. The CDR3 consists of 15 residues. The V end lost 5 bases, the J end lost 7 bases, and 18 bases lay between the germline ends. This chain's CDR3 is CASSGVGGVKQPQHF. The DNA for the CDR3 is TGTGCCAGCAGTGGAGTAGGGGGAGTCAAACAGCCCCAGCATTTT.

This clone was counted ten times or more. The gene calls are TRBV19 and TRBJ1-2; D ambiguous. CDR1 and CDR2 (germline): LNHDA, SQIVND (reference sequence). This CDR3 is 13 amino acids long. Trimming pared 11 bases from V and 8 bases from J, leaving 21 bases between. The CDR3 DNA follows: TGTGCCTCCGAGTCCGTCAGCATTGGGGGCTACACCTTC. Encoded protein: CASESVSIGGYTF.

Details on this clone: A much larger clone lies a single base off, so this may be a read error. The sample holds other DNA sequences that translate to the same CDR3. The V and J genes are TRBV19 and TRBJ2-4, with D tentatively TRBD1 (6 bases). CDR1 is LNHDA, CDR2 SQIVND, per germline (reference sequence). There are 16 residues in the CDR3. V shed 5 bases and J shed 2 bases, with 16 bases lying between them. CDR3 in amino acids: CASSPLPGATKNIQYF. The CDR3 bases are TGTGCCAGTAGTCCACTTCCAGGGGCGACCAAAAACATTCAGTACTTC.

This clone occurred many times. This chain joins TRBV18 and TRBJ1-2; TRBD1 aligns across 7 bases. Germline CDR1 reads KGHSH; CDR2 reads LQKENI. Trimming removed 3 bases from V and 8 bases from J; junction bases left unmatched: 9. The CDR3 runs 14 residues. The CDR3: CASSPTGRGSGYTF. The CDR3 DNA follows: TGTGCCAGCTCACCGACGGGCAGGGGGTCCGGCTACACCTTC.

By sample fraction, this clone is medium-sized. This chain joins TRBV12-3 or TRBV12-4 and TRBJ1-1, with TRBD1 matching 9 bases. V shed 7 bases and J 4 bases; nucleotides not matched to a gene: 1. The CDR3 totals 12 residues. The CDR3 spells CASNRGRTEAFF. In nucleotides, the CDR3 is TGTGCCAGCAACAGGGGGCGCACTGAAGCTTTCTTT.

With respect to this clone: This may be a read error, as it is one base from a much larger clone. The rearrangement links TRBV5-8 to TRBJ1-2, with 11 bases aligning to TRBD1. CDR3 length equals 14 residues. Per the germline V gene, CDR1 is SGHTS and CDR2 is YDEGEE. CDR3 DNA: TGTGCCAGCAGCACCGGGACAGGGGGTGATGGCCACACCTTC. It codes for CASSTGTGGDGHTF.

This clone was recorded many times. The chain uses TRBV5-6 and TRBJ1-5; 10 bases match TRBD1. CDR1 and CDR2 from the germline V gene are SGHDT and YYEEEE. The J segment lost 6 bases and the V segment lost 0 bases, leaving 15 bases of the junction unmatched. The CDR3 contains 19 residues. CDR3 sequence (DNA): TGTGCCAGCAGCTTGGCCGGGACAGGGGACACCCAAGGTTTTCAGCCCCAGCATTTT. It yields the protein CASSLAGTGDTQGFQPQHF.

This clone was found many times. The chain has TRBV9 and TRBJ1-2, with a tentative D call TRBD1 (5 bases). Trimming removed 0 bases at V and 3 bases at J, with 6 bases between. CDR1 SGDLS and CDR2 YYNGEE come from the germline V gene. The CDR3 totals 13 residues. CDR3 bases: TGTGCCAGCAGCGTAGGGGGCGACTATGGCTACACCTTC. Its translation is CASSVGGDYGYTF.